This record looks at one TCR beta chain sequence and its context. This clone was found once. Its antigen is not yet known. Per-nucleotide qualities are absent, and no much larger clonotype sits a single base away. This entry comes from a study of long-term antiretroviral therapy in people with HIV (dated by TCRdb to between 2020 and 2023). General notes on the study: The earliest samples were collected roughly a decade before the 2015 WHO recommendation for immediate ART, at a time when ART was usually postponed until CD4 counts fell. Whether ART initiation and durable HIV suppression were associated with changes in peripheral blood TRB repertoire composition and diversity was tested in a retrospective serial study. From 30 adults with confirmed HIV infection, the cohort provided 150 to 200 cryopreserved PBMC samples, gathered serially across a mean of around six years (range 1-12). Eleven of the 30 participants with HIV were female. No cross-contamination during QIAcube processing was shown when test extractions of a monoclonal T-cell line were performed alongside approximately 32 polyclonal samples.

To be included, a participant needed at least one PBMC sample from before ART initiation plus at least two post-ART samples. Every participant with HIV received treatment in the United States of America. Before DNA extraction, cryopreserved samples of 1-10 million PBMC were thawed and washed. At the time of the earliest PBMC sample, participants with HIV were aged between about 20 and 55 years. Each participant contributed PBMC samples from 1-4 timepoints before ART initiation and 2-8 timepoints after ART initiation, with a median of 7 samples. Serial HIV viral load, CD4+ T-cell count, ART history and demographic data were obtained for every participant. Genomic DNA was extracted from unsorted PBMC with a Qiagen kit on a QIAcube, with processing performed in batches of 12 samples. The immunoSEQ hsTCRB v3.0 assay was used at survey level resolution to sequence the TRB variable region. A depth of roughly 35,000-55,000 T-cell genomes per sample was targeted for TRB sequencing. TRB libraries were pooled and sequenced on an Illumina MiSeq using a v3 150-cycle kit. The original pipeline was this. Repertoire analysis was run in R within a reproducible Nextflow workflow that covered QC, data transformation and analysis. LymphoSeq2, an R package for exploring AIRR-Seq data, was used to implement custom analyses. A handful of samples that yielded fewer than 5000 total TRB sequences were excluded, so that about 200 HIV repertoires were analyzed. Among the roughly 200 retained HIV repertoires, under 65 were collected before ART initiation and more than 120 after ART initiation. Each repertoire was downsampled to 5000 TRB nucleotide sequences, and summary statistics were averaged across 100 downsampling iterations. TRB sequences were retained for analysis only if CDR3 regions of at least seven amino acids were present. Diversity was measured with a Shannon entropy-derived clonality score and the Gini coefficient. In the repertoire networks, any two of the top 5000 CDR3 amino acid sequences were linked whenever the two sequences differed by an edit distance of one. GLIPH2 predicted antigen specificity groups and MHC restriction for TRB CDR3 amino acid sequences. Known CMV, EBV, HIV or tissue antigen associations were flagged by matching CDR3 amino acid sequences against VDJdb and McPAS-TCR. Pre-ART, post-ART and control groups were compared with Wilcoxon signed-rank tests and Holm-Bonferroni correction. Not all clones reach the TCRdb copy of this immuneACCESS table, which keeps in-frame sequences only. Checked studies attribute under half of the gap to unresolved V genes and leave the rest unexplained. For V, J and clone size, that table is used; D and trimming come from the DNA. This sample holds about 19,000 clones; around 91% were observed only once. The ten top clones hold approximately 9.5% of the sample.

General findings and caveats noted by the study authors: CDR3 length ranges in HIV repertoires were narrower than in controls, and network structure suggested an antigen-experienced repertoire with only a slight naive shift after ART. Inferences about post-ART repertoire changes were limited because no data were available on ART adherence, viral resistance or therapy changes. Owing to limited PBMC availability, only the TCR beta chain was sequenced, without alpha chain pairing. The repertoire was dominated across all time points by expanded TRB clones identified before ART initiation, although this dominance was seen to fluctuate and to decrease in many PLHIV after ART. The samples span the years 2004 to 2017, and the ART regimens used may be less effective than current regimens. ART initiation was associated with a significant increase in TRB diversity, but diversity stayed significantly below transplant donor controls even after long-term ART. Because cell numbers in pre-ART samples were limited, unsorted PBMC were profiled instead of sorted CD4+ and CD8+ T cells.

CDR1 SGHAT and CDR2 FQNNGV are derived from the germline V gene. Its CDR3 holds 15 amino acids, cysteine through phenylalanine. Only the CDR3 DNA is retained, 45 bases long and in frame from the first base. V was cut back by 5 bases and J by 0 bases, leaving a gap of 10 bases between them. The origin of this receptor is a man between 45 and 60 years old with HIV. The rearrangement joined TRBV11-2 to TRBJ2-2; TRBD1 could be the D gene, as 6 bases match. The sample consisted of unsorted PBMCs, taken 3 years after starting antiretroviral therapy. The CDR3 protein: CASSAGTSNTGELFF. The nucleotide sequence reads TGTGCCAGCAGCGCCGGGACATCGAACACCGGGGAGCTGTTTTTT.